This T cell receptor beta chain stems from a study of T cells in Graves' hyperthyroidism and ophthalmopathy. Amplification targeted TCR beta CDR3 regions from RNA transcripts. The HTBI primer set was used in a first-round RT-PCR of the TCR CDR3. One entry per CDR3 protein, called by TCRdb with MiXCR from the multiplex PCR reads. The sample has about 400,000 distinct CDR3 sequences, around an eighth seen once. The sample holds many counts of this clonotype. From less than 13 ml of fresh peripheral blood, PBMCs were isolated. Sequenced sample: blood. The clonotype comes from a man aged 50-59 years with Graves' ophthalmopathy.

As DNA, the CDR3 is TGCAGTGCTAGGACTAGCGGGAGCTCCTACGAGCAGTACTTC. Translating it yields CSARTSGSSYEQYF. The chain links TRBV20-1 to TRBJ2-7, with 12 positions matching TRBD2. The germline gives CDR1 DFQATT, CDR2 SNEGSKA (reference sequence). The V gene end was trimmed by 3 bases and the J gene end by 0 bases; junction bases not matched to a gene: 0. This CDR3 spans 14 amino acids.